This T cell receptor (beta chain) was sequenced in a study of T cells in Graves' hyperthyroidism and ophthalmopathy. Regarding the study as a whole: Ophthalmopathy was told apart from stable hyperthyroidism by a 13 V-J model.

Extraction of PBMCs used roughly 9.6 ml of fresh peripheral blood. This clonotype was counted at least ten times. The antigen is unknown. TCR beta CDR3 region amplification was performed from RNA transcripts. The primer set for the first-round RT-PCR of the TCR CDR3 was HTBI. TCRdb independently ran MiXCR on the multiplex PCR reads; one entry per CDR3 protein. The table includes 600,000 to 650,000 distinct CDR3 sequences, around 21% detected once. The CDR3 contains 17 residues. J gave up 0 bases and V 2 bases, and 8 bases lay outside the gene matches. The V gene's germline CDR1 is MDHEN and CDR2 SYDVKM.

Sequencing input: blood. The TCR was taken from a man aged 25 to 45 with Graves' ophthalmopathy. The chain employs TRBV28 and TRBJ1-1, with 8 nucleotides matching TRBD1. CDR3 residues: CASSLNGRGPLNTEAFF. The DNA of the CDR3 is TGTGCCAGCAGTTTAAACGGCAGGGGGCCACTGAACACTGAAGCTTTCTTT.